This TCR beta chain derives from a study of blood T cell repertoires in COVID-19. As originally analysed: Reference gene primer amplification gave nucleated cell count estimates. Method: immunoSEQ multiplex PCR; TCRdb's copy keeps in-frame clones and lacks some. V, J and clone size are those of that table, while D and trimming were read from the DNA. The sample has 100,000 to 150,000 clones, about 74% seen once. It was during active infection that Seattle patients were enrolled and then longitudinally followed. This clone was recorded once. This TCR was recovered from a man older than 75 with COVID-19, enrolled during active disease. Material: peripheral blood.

The CDR3 region has the DNA TGTGCCAGCAGCATTGGACAGGGGTCTGAAGCTTTCTTT. Translated: CASSIGQGSEAFF. V gene TRBV5-5 combines with J gene TRBJ1-1; 9 nucleotides line up with TRBD1. Losses at the gene ends were 4 bases for V and 6 bases for J; bases not matched to a gene: 4. The CDR3 loop spans 13 amino acids. CDR1 SGHKS and CDR2 YYEKEE come from the germline V gene (reference sequence).